These 3 T cell receptor beta chains came from one sample sequenced in a study of T cell responses to AZD1222 COVID-19 vaccine. The protocol was immunoSEQ multiplex PCR, while the TCRdb copy is restricted to in-frame clones and leaves out a portion. The sample shows 90,000 to 100,000 clones, approximately 91% of them seen only once. The source material was peripheral blood, sampled 28 days after the second AZD1222 dose. These TCRs come from an adult who received the AZD1222 COVID-19 vaccine.

The chain carries TRBV9 and TRBJ2-3; the D gene is possibly TRBD1 (6 bases). V lost 1 base and J lost 1, with 10 bases in between. This CDR3 has 15 amino acids. The germline V gene encodes CDR1 SGDLS and CDR2 YYNGEE. CDR3 loop: CASSVSTGGTDTQYF. The CDR3 DNA reads TGTGCCAGCAGCGTATCGACAGGCGGCACAGATACGCAGTATTTT.

This clone is labeled medium-sized. This same CDR3 is encoded by further DNA sequences in the sample. The CDR3 protein is CSASEQGAEAFF. In nucleotides, the CDR3 is TGCAGTGCTAGTGAACAGGGGGCGGAAGCTTTCTTT. The gene calls are TRBV20-1 and TRBJ1-1, with 9 bases aligning to TRBD1. V trimming: 3 bases; J trimming: 8 bases; junction bases outside the gene matches: 4. Germline V CDR1 and CDR2: DFQATT, SNEGSKA (reference sequence). The CDR3 is 12 residues long.

The chain recombines TRBV21-1 with TRBJ1-5. TRBV21-1 is a listed pseudogene. This CDR3 comprises 9 residues. The CDR3 DNA reads TGTGCCAGCAATCAGCCCCAGCATTTT. As protein: CASNQPQHF.